This T cell receptor (beta chain) was recorded in a study of T cells in Graves' hyperthyroidism and ophthalmopathy. Study summary: Peripheral blood was taken when the disease was first diagnosed, before any treatment began.

Study-level findings and limits: A model built on 13 V-J features separated ophthalmopathy from stable hyperthyroidism.

As concerns this clonotype: Its antigen is unidentified. A much larger clone is a single base away; this may be a read error. No conserved phenylalanine or tryptophan is present at the end of the CDR3, so a read error is the likely explanation.

Regions amplified from RNA transcripts were the TCR beta CDR3 regions. The HTBI primer set was used in a first-round RT-PCR of the TCR CDR3. Each CDR3 protein gets one entry after TCRdb re-called the multiplex PCR reads with MiXCR. The sample shows more than 300,000 distinct CDR3 sequences, approximately 18% of them seen only once. Germline V lookup: CDR1 LGHDT, CDR2 YNNKEL (reference sequence). The ends lost 5 bases at V and 3 bases at J; junction bases unmatched: 4. CDR3 size: 14 residues. The diagnostic basis comprised clinical symptoms, serum thyroxine and TRAb, thyroid ultrasound and orbital computed tomography.

J is TRBJ2-1 and V is TRBV3-1; TRBD1 aligns across 7 bases. This TCR came from a woman between 25 and 40 years old with Graves' hyperthyroidism that later progressed to Graves' ophthalmopathy. Material for sequencing was blood. CDR3 protein: CASSSGQFYNEQFS. The CDR3 region has the DNA TGTGCCAGCAGCTCGGGACAGTTCTACAATGAGCAGTTCTCC.